Here is one T cell receptor beta chain with its context. Which antigen it targets is not known. Qualities for individual bases were not recorded, and no much larger clone is one base off. Using the deep immunoSEQ assay, multiplex PCR amplified TCR CDR3 regions from genomic DNA. Extracted genomic DNA from each cell subset was distributed evenly across all wells of several immunoSEQ 96-well plates, and each plate was treated as a replicate. Each replicate PCR for sorted subsets received about 220 ng genomic DNA, equal to about 30,000 T cell genomes. The purified libraries were quantified using a Qubit 3.0 fluorometer, sized with a Bioanalyzer 2100, and then quantified again using the KAPA Library Quantification kit. Each immunoSEQ 96-well plate was sequenced on its own single-read 150-cycle Illumina NextSeq 550 flow cell. The original methods were these. The immunoSEQ output contained only junctional sequences without quality scores, so filtering could not match that applied to full-length reads. Sequences were annotated with PyIR, a Python wrapper for IgBLAST v1.9, and V/J genes and CDR3 were assigned using IMGT germline references. Any read was removed if the V/J assignment was weak (E-value above 1e-6), the CDR3 was missing, or the read contained stop codons, out-of-frame junctions, or ambiguous translated residues. V3J clonotypes were defined by identical inferred V gene, J gene, and CDR3 amino acid sequence. Percentage overlap between repertoires was computed as shared unique clonotypes divided by the size of the smaller repertoire. Three approaches were used to assess repertoire richness: RTK rarefaction, the Chao1 estimator, and Recon v2.1 estimates of unobserved clonotypes. For all TCRbeta clonotypes obtained by the gDNA method from a few donors, generation probabilities were computed with OLGA. This immuneACCESS table, as held by TCRdb, lists in-frame sequences with V and J called but not all clones. Of the missing ones, under half trace to an unresolved V gene in checked studies; the others have no known cause. V and J calls and clone size come straight from that table; D and trimming were deduced from the DNA. Present in this sample are nearly 1,000,000 clones, 70% to 85% of which were seen just once. Roughly 1.5% of the sample is taken by the ten largest.

The donors were healthy, HIV-negative adults with no recently reported acute infections or vaccinations. Every donor was a Caucasian adult living in Nashville, Tennessee, USA. CD4+ T cells were enriched through magnetic negative selection, after which naive cells were positively selected on CD45RA and the remaining negative fraction served as the memory subset. After blood collection by leukapheresis, PBMCs were isolated using Ficoll-Histopaque density gradient centrifugation and then cryopreserved in the vapor phase of liquid nitrogen. Purity and quantity of every magnetically sorted T cell population were checked by analytical flow cytometry. Genomic DNA was isolated from each sorted fraction and quantified by UV absorbance on a Nanodrop 2000c. The sample belongs to a study of shared clonotypes between healthy human individuals (TCRdb year 2020). About the investigation overall: Two women and a few men aged 18 to 49 years were included in the cohort. For each donor, three plates each were used for CD4 naive and CD4 memory, two plates were used for CD8 naive, and one plate was used for CD8 memory. To estimate repertoire size and how much clonotype sharing occurs between individuals, the study deeply sequenced the blood TCR repertoires of five healthy adults. Libraries were prepared and TCR repertoires were sequenced by different laboratories using diverse techniques, in order to increase sequencing depth and limit assay-specific biases. Leukapheresis yielded between about 0.85 and 10 billion PBMCs per donor. General study outcomes and caveats: Clonotypes shared by all four sorted-subset donors showed higher generation probabilities than non-shared clonotypes. When a few donors were compared, the shared fraction of clonotypes was around 5.1% for naive CD4, roughly 3.3% for naive CD8, 2.3% for memory CD4, and about 0.36% for memory CD8. Pairwise subsampling indicated that sequencing depth was expected to affect the degree of clonotype sharing among donors. Incomplete sequencing was indicated by rarefaction of sorted-subset datasets, despite the large sequencing depth. Because the study included a small number of donors, the genetic and exposure-history diversity represented was limited. Only blood was sampled, and tissue TCR repertoires likely differ from those in blood. Larger estimated clonotype richness was generally found for naive subsets than for memory subsets.

From the cysteine through the phenylalanine, the CDR3 covers 15 amino acids. The sequence is cut down to CDR3 DNA, 45 bases in frame from base 1. Sequences MDHEN (CDR1) and SYDVKM (CDR2) are obtained from the germline V gene. V is clipped by 4 bases and J by 7 bases, and the sequence between their germline boundaries is 18 bases long. The chain employs TRBV28 and TRBJ2-3, with the D gene tentatively TRBD1 or TRBD2, based on 5 matching bases in each. Sequenced input: memory CD4+ T cells sorted from blood. The cell subset or site label here, explained by the study, means: CD45RA-negative fraction. The TCR sequence derives from a man aged 18 to 30 in good health. The nucleotide sequence is TGTGCCAGCAGTTCCCCCCGCCGGGGCGGGTATACGCAGTATTTT. This gives the protein CASSSPRRGGYTQYF.